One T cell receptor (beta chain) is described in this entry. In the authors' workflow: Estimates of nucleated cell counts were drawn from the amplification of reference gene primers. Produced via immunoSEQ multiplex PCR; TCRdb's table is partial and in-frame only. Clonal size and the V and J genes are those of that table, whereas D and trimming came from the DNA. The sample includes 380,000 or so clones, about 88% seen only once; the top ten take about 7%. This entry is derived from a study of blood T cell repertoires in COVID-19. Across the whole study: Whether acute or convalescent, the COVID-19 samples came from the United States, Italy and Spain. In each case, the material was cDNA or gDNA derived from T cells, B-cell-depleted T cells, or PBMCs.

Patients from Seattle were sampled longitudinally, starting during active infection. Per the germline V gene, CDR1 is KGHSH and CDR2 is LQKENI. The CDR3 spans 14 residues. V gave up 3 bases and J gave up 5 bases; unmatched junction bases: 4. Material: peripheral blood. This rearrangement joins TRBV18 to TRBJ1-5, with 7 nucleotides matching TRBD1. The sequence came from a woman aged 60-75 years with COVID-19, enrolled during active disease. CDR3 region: CASSPMQGDQPQHF. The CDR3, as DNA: TGTGCCAGCTCACCGATGCAGGGGGATCAGCCCCAGCATTTT.